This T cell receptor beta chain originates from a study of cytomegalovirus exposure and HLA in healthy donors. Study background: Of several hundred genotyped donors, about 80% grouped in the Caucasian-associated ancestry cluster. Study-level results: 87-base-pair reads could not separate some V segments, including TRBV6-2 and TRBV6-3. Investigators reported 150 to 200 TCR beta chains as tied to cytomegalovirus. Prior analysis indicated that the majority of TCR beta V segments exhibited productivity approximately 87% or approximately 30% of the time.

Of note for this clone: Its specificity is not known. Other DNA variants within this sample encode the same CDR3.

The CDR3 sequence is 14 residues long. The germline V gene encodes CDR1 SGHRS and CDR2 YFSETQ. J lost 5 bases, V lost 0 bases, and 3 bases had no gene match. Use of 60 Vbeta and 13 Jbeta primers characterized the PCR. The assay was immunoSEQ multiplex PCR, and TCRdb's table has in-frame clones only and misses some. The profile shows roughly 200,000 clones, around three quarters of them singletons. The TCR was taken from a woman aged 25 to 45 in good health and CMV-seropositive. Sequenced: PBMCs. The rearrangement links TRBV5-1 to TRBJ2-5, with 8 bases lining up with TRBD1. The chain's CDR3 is CASSLAGQGETQYF. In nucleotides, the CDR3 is TGCGCCAGCAGCTTGGCTGGACAGGGTGAGACCCAGTACTTC. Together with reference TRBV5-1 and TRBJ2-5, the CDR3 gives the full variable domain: KAGVTQTPRYLIKTRGQQVTLSCSPISGHRSVSWYQQTPGQGLQFLFEYFSETQRNKGNFPGRFSGRQFSNSRSEMNVSTLELGDSALYLCASSLAGQGETQYFGPGTRLLVL.